This entry concerns a single TCR beta chain. This sample is part of a study of blood T cell repertoires in COVID-19. About the research overall: The United States, Italy and Spain provided the acute and convalescent COVID-19 samples. The cDNA or gDNA used as material had been derived from T cells, B-cell-depleted T cells, or PBMCs.

V lost 1 base, J lost 3 bases, and 9 bases lay in between. Germline V gene sequence: CDR1 SEHNR, CDR2 FQNEAQ (reference sequence). There are 14 residues in the CDR3. Across over 20 US areas, participants ranged in age from about 18 to 89 years. Clinical history as reported by participants underpinned cohort assignment. Here immunoSEQ multiplex PCR was the method, and the copy in TCRdb shows in-frame clones only, minus some. The profile shows 330,000 or so clones, about 92% of them singletons. The receptor's source is a woman in her 30s who had recovered from COVID-19. Sequencing was performed on PBMCs or T cells enriched from blood (not recorded which). V is TRBV7-9 and J is TRBJ1-1; D uncertain. The CDR3 region is CASSLVLSDTEAFF. The DNA of the CDR3 is TGTGCCAGCAGCTTAGTATTGTCAGACACTGAAGCTTTCTTT.